Described below is a single T cell receptor (beta chain) sequence and its context. The data belong to a study of shared clonotypes between healthy human individuals. The junction had 6 bases not matched to a gene; V was cut back by 5 bases and J by 6 bases. Germline-derived CDR1 and CDR2 are SGHTA and FQGNSA. The CDR3 has 14 residues. TCRdb's table, derived via immunoSEQ multiplex PCR, lists solely in-frame clones and lacks some. Seen here are some 1 million clones, roughly 80% observed once, and the top ten hold less than 1.5%. The specimen sequenced was memory CD4+ T cells sorted from blood. Subset defined: CD45RA-negative fraction. The V gene is TRBV7-2, the J gene TRBJ1-4, with TRBD1 identical over 7 bases. This receptor was taken from a man younger than 35 in good health. This CDR3 is CASSARQGHEKLFF. The CDR3 nucleotides read TGTGCCAGCAGCGCGAGACAGGGACATGAAAAACTGTTTTTT.